Here is one T cell receptor beta chain with its context. The antigen remains unidentified. The data originate from a study of T-cell memory formation after mild COVID-19. The ends lost 7 bases at V and 2 bases at J; junction bases unmatched: 6. Germline V gene lookup returns CDR1 SGHRS and CDR2 YFSETQ. The CDR3 consists of 14 residues. Study-level results: Contracting CD8+ clones were enriched in EMRA, CD4+ mainly in CM and EM.

A single record per CDR3 protein comes from TCRdb applying MiXCR to the 5' RACE reads. The sample includes roughly 150,000 distinct CDR3 sequences, 10% to 15% of them seen just once. The sequence was obtained from a man between 18 and 35 years old who had mild COVID-19 (a few samples of this study predate the infection). Cell type and time point are not known. Sequencing was performed on PBMCs or a T cell subset sorted from them (not recorded which). V and J are TRBV5-1 and TRBJ2-3, with 8 bases matching TRBD2. The chain's CDR3 is CASGAGGSTDTQYF. The DNA for the CDR3 is TGCGCCAGCGGGGCGGGGGGCTCCACAGATACGCAGTATTTT. Complete variable domain (other parts from reference TRBV5-1 and TRBJ2-3): KAGVTQTPRYLIKTRGQQVTLSCSPISGHRSVSWYQQTPGQGLQFLFEYFSETQRNKGNFPGRFSGRQFSNSRSEMNVSTLELGDSALYLCASGAGGSTDTQYFGPGTRLTVL.